These T cell receptor beta chains were read from a single sample in a study of blood T cell repertoires in COVID-19. Data came from immunoSEQ multiplex PCR; TCRdb stores just in-frame clones and leaves some out. The profile shows 200,000 to 250,000 clones, 83% of them singletons. The source material was peripheral blood. These receptors were taken from a human donor in a cohort sampled during active COVID-19. CDR3s include the opening cysteine and the closing phenylalanine or tryptophan. A D gene is named only where the DNA matches it firmly. Not all rows give a size; the values are once, few, many and, for expanded clones, a class.

TRBJ2-7 | NA | TRBD1 | TRBV6-6 | CASSYSTGQGSEQYF | TGTGCCAGCAGTTACTCTACGGGACAGGGTAGCGAGCAGTACTTC
TRBJ2-7 | NA | TRBD2 | TRBV3-1/TRBV3-2 | CASSQRDLAAYEQYF | TGTGCCAGCAGCCAAAGGGATCTAGCGGCCTACGAGCAGTACTTC
TRBJ1-3 | NA | TRBD1 | TRBV15 | CATSRRQGADTIYF | TGTGCCACCAGCAGACGACAGGGGGCAGACACCATATATTTT
TRBJ2-1 | NA | NA | TRBV29-1 | CSVEPSDRFNEQFF | TGCAGCGTCGAACCCTCCGACAGGTTCAATGAGCAGTTCTTC
TRBJ2-5 | NA | NA | TRBV3-1/TRBV3-2 | CASSPEPGEETQYF | TGTGCCAGCAGCCCCGAGCCAGGTGAGGAGACCCAGTACTTC
TRBJ1-2 | few | TRBD1 | TRBV6-5 | CASSHRNRGASTF | TGTGCCAGCAGTCACCGAAACAGGGGGGCAAGTACCTTC
TRBJ1-2 | NA | TRBD1 | TRBV3-1/TRBV3-2 | CASSLLDRAEGYTF | TGTGCCAGCAGCCTCCTAGACAGGGCGGAAGGCTACACCTTC
TRBJ1-1 | NA | NA | TRBV7-8 | CASSVTAGNTEAFF | TGTGCCAGCAGCGTAACCGCAGGGAACACTGAAGCTTTCTTT
TRBJ1-1 | once | NA | TRBV6-5 | CASSYSGGRTEAFF | TGTGCCAGCAGTTACTCGGGGGGGAGGACTGAAGCTTTCTTT
TRBJ2-1 | many | TRBD2 | TRBV2 | CASSEGLTLNEQFF | TGTGCCAGCAGTGAGGGACTAACCCTCAATGAGCAGTTCTTC
TRBJ2-5 | few | NA | TRBV11-2 | CASSARRQTSGETQYF | TGTGCCAGCAGCGCCCGGAGGCAGACGTCGGGAGAGACCCAGTACTTC
TRBJ2-7 | few | NA | TRBV7-2 | CASSPDKDLSSYEQYF | TGTGCCAGCAGCCCCGATAAAGATCTTAGCTCCTACGAGCAGTACTTC
TRBJ2-7 | once | TRBD2 | TRBV18 | CASSPPGGGSGYEQYF | TGTGCCAGCTCACCACCGGGTGGCGGGAGCGGGTACGAGCAGTACTTC
TRBJ2-1 | NA | NA | TRBV3-1/TRBV3-2 | CASSRGQFNEQFF | TGTGCCAGCAGCCGTGGACAGTTCAATGAGCAGTTCTTC
TRBJ1-5 | NA | TRBD1 | TRBV27 | CASSLTGGGNQPQHF | TGTGCCAGCAGTCTGACAGGGGGCGGGAATCAGCCCCAGCATTTT
TRBJ2-1 | few | TRBD1 | TRBV12-5 | CASGLFRGSKGNEQFF | TGTGCTAGTGGTTTGTTCAGGGGGAGTAAAGGCAATGAGCAGTTCTTC
TRBJ1-1 | NA | TRBD1 | TRBV6-6 | CASSQGQGKNAEAFF | TGTGCCAGCAGCCAGGGACAGGGGAAAAACGCTGAAGCTTTCTTT
TRBJ2-3 | NA | TRBD1 | TRBV19 | CASSREGPGTGVTDTQYF | TGTGCCAGTAGTAGAGAGGGCCCCGGGACAGGGGTCACAGATACGCAGTATTTT
TRBJ1-1 | NA | NA | TRBV18 | CASSPKQGDTEAFF | TGTGCCAGCTCTCCCAAACAGGGTGACACTGAAGCTTTCTTT
TRBJ2-7 | many | TRBD1 | TRBV4-1 | CASSQVGDRGRVQYF | TGCGCCAGCAGCCAAGTAGGGGACAGGGGGCGGGTGCAGTACTTC
TRBJ2-2 | NA | NA | TRBV10-1 | CASSGGGELFF | TGCGCCAGCAGTGGCGGCGGGGAGCTGTTTTTT
TRBJ1-4 | NA | NA | TRBV13 | CASRLQGINEKLFF | TGTGCCAGCAGACTCCAGGGAATTAATGAAAAACTGTTTTTT
TRBJ1-5 | NA | NA | TRBV5-1 | CASSKIYRNQPQHF | TGCGCCAGCAGCAAAATTTATCGCAATCAGCCCCAGCATTTT
TRBJ2-2 | NA | NA | TRBV7-5 | CARSLIEASGVAGELFF | TGTGCCAGAAGCTTAATAGAAGCTAGCGGGGTGGCCGGGGAGCTGTTTTTT
TRBJ2-1 | NA | TRBD1 | TRBV19 | CASSIIRGQGRYNEQFF | TGTGCCAGTAGTATCATTCGGGGACAGGGTCGCTACAATGAGCAGTTCTTC
TRBJ2-1 | few | NA | TRBV24-1 | CATSDQVRSSYNEQFF | TGTGCCACCAGTGATCAAGTAAGGAGCTCCTACAATGAGCAGTTCTTC
TRBJ2-5 | NA | NA | TRBV9 | CASSVGQGGETQYF | TGTGCCAGCAGCGTAGGACAGGGAGGAGAGACCCAGTACTTC
TRBJ2-7 | NA | TRBD1 | TRBV13 | CASSNDFRDRDYEQYF | TGTGCCAGCAGCAACGACTTCCGGGACAGGGACTACGAGCAGTACTTC
TRBJ2-7 | NA | NA | TRBV28 | CASSPMNFYPSWEQYF | TGTGCCAGCAGTCCGATGAACTTCTACCCGTCGTGGGAGCAGTACTTC
TRBJ1-2 | NA | NA | TRBV10-3 | CAINWGDGYTF | TGTGCCATCAATTGGGGCGATGGCTACACCTTC
TRBJ1-1 | NA | NA | TRBV2 | CASSAIGGSEAFF | TGTGCCAGCAGTGCCATTGGAGGGTCTGAAGCTTTCTTT
TRBJ1-1 | once | TRBD1 | TRBV6-5 | CASSYSGQGTTEAFF | TGTGCCAGCAGTTACTCGGGACAGGGGACCACTGAAGCTTTCTTT
TRBJ1-1 | NA | NA | TRBV10-3 | CAISETANTEAFF | TGTGCCATCAGTGAGACAGCGAACACTGAAGCTTTCTTT
TRBJ1-6 | NA | TRBD1 | TRBV2 | CASSEEGTGYNNNSPLHF | TGTGCCAGCAGTGAAGAGGGGACAGGTTATAACAATAATTCACCCCTCCACTTT
TRBJ1-2 | NA | TRBD1 | TRBV19 | CASSRDRLNYGYTF | TGTGCCAGCAGCCGGGACAGACTTAACTATGGCTACACCTTC
TRBJ1-1 | once | NA | TRBV7-8 | CASSQQSNTEAFF | TGTGCCAGCAGTCAACAGTCGAACACTGAAGCTTTCTTT
TRBJ2-2 | NA | NA | TRBV7-3 | CASSNGGNTGELFF | TGTGCCAGCAGTAACGGGGGGAACACCGGGGAGCTGTTTTTT
TRBJ2-3 | NA | TRBD2 | TRBV6-4 | CASSDSGTSVDTQYF | TGTGCCAGCAGTGACTCGGGGACTAGCGTAGATACGCAGTATTTT
TRBJ2-7 | few | NA | TRBV19 | CASSMTPATSYEQYF | TGTGCCAGTAGTATGACTCCAGCGACCTCCTACGAGCAGTACTTC
TRBJ2-2 | NA | TRBD2 | TRBV4-1 | CASSHSRRGASLNTGELFF | TGCGCCAGCAGCCACAGCAGGCGGGGGGCGAGCTTGAACACCGGGGAGCTGTTTTTT
TRBJ1-5 | few | TRBD1 | TRBV28 | CASTRLETGNQPQHF | TGTGCCAGCACCCGTTTGGAGACAGGGAATCAGCCCCAGCATTTT
TRBJ1-1 | NA | NA | TRBV19 | CASSPLPGLAEAFF | TGTGCCAGTAGTCCCCTCCCAGGTCTGGCCGAAGCTTTCTTT
TRBJ2-7 | few | TRBD1 | TRBV15 | CATSRAGTGAREQYF | TGTGCCACCAGCAGAGCTGGGACAGGGGCTCGCGAGCAGTACTTC
TRBJ2-4 | NA | TRBD2 | TRBV18 | CASSRPSRGGVAKNIQYF | TGTGCCAGCTCACGTCCGAGCCGGGGGGGAGTAGCCAAAAACATTCAGTACTTC
TRBJ2-6 | NA | NA | TRBV24-1 | CATSDMQGKGANVLTF | TGTGCCACCAGTGATATGCAGGGGAAAGGGGCCAACGTCCTGACTTTC
TRBJ1-2 | NA | NA | TRBV11-2 | CASSRQGASYGYTF | TGTGCCAGCAGCCGTCAGGGCGCGAGCTATGGCTACACCTTC